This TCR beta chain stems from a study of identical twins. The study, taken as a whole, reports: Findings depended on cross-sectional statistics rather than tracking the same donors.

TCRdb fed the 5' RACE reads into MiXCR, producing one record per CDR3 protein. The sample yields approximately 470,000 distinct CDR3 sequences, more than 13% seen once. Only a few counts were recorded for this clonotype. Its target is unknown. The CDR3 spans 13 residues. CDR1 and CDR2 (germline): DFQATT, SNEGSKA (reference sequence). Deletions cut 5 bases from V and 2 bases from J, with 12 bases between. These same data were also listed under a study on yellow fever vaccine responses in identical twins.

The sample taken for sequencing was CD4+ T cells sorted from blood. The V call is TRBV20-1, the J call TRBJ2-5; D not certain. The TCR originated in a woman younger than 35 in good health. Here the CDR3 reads CSASGPEQETQYF. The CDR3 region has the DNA TGCAGTGCTTCCGGACCGGAGCAAGAGACCCAGTACTTC.